The source of this T cell receptor beta chain is a study of blood T cell repertoires in COVID-19. Study context: Sites across the United States, Italy and Spain contributed samples from acute and convalescent COVID-19.

TCRdb keeps only in-frame clones here, not all; method: immunoSEQ multiplex PCR. The sample has about 170,000 clones, around 81% seen once. The receptor comes from a man between 70 and 80 years old with active or convalescent COVID-19. Sequencing input: peripheral blood.

DNA of the CDR3: TGTGCCAGCAGTTACTCGATCACCCCGGGGATGAATGAGCAGTTCTTC. Translating it yields CASSYSITPGMNEQFF. The chain recombines TRBV6-6 with TRBJ2-1; possible D gene TRBD2, 5 bases. The germline V gene encodes CDR1 MNHNY and CDR2 SVGAGI (reference sequence). V was clipped by 0 bases and J by 7 bases, with 16 bases between them. The CDR3 runs to 16 residues.